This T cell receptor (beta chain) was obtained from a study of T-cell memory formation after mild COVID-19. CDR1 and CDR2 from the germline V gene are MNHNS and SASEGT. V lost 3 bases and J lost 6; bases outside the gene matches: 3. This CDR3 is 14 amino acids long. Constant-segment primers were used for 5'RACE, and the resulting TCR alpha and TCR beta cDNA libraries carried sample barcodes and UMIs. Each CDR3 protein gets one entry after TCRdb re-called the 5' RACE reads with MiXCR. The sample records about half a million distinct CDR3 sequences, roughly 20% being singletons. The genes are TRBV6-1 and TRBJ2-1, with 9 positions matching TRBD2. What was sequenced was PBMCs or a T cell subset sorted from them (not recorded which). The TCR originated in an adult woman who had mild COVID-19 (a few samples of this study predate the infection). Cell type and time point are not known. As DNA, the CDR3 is TGTGCCAGCAGTGATGGCGGGGGGGCCAATGAGCAGTTCTTC. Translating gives CASSDGGGANEQFF.